This T cell receptor beta chain stems from a study of CD4 T cells in relation to SARS-CoV-2 and coronaviruses. Study details: ViraFEST: approximately 10-day antigen culture of PBMCs, then TCR beta CDR3 sequencing.

The CDR3 runs 13 residues. J gave up 1 base and V 11 bases, and 7 bases lay outside the gene matches. The germline CDR1 and CDR2 sequences are MNHNY and SVGAGI (reference sequence). Note on this clone: The antigen is undetermined.

10^5 naive or memory CD4+ cells were cultured with CEF peptides for about 10 days. The method was immunoSEQ multiplex PCR; TCRdb's version includes in-frame clones alone and lacks a portion of them. There are over 40,000 clones in the sample; over 75% occur only once, and about 1.2% lies in the top ten. Findings and limits, study-wide: Pre-pandemic and post-infection samples never came from the same donor.

Sequenced material: naive CD4+ T cells from PBMCs, cultured in vitro. The subset was: naive CD4+ T cells isolated by negative enrichment. The receptor was isolated from an adult with COVID-19. This chain joins TRBV6-6 and TRBJ1-1, with TRBD1 matching over 7 bases. CDR3 nucleotide sequence: TGTGCCCACAGGGGTTTGGGGAACACTGAAGCTTTCTTT. This translates into CAHRGLGNTEAFF.